Described below is a single TCR beta chain sequence and its context. The sample belongs to a study of blood T cell repertoires in COVID-19. Whole-study context: The cDNA or gDNA used as material had been derived from T cells, B-cell-depleted T cells, or PBMCs.

From germline, CDR1 is KGHSH and CDR2 LQKENI. Trimming removed 3 bases from V and 5 bases from J, with 13 bases in between. This CDR3 has 14 residues. Per the original methods: For nucleated cells, counts were estimated from reference gene primer amplification. TCRdb's table, derived via immunoSEQ multiplex PCR, lists solely in-frame clones and lacks some. V and J calls and clone size come straight from that table; D and trimming were deduced from the DNA. The sample includes 150,000 to 200,000 clones, roughly 83% of them seen just once. The TCR was taken from a woman aged 35 to 49 with COVID-19, enrolled during active disease. The rearrangement links TRBV18 to TRBJ1-2; maybe TRBD1 (6 bases). Sequences were obtained from peripheral blood. CDR3 sequence (DNA): TGTGCCAGCTCACCGCAGACAGGCGAATATGGCTACACCTTC. Translated: CASSPQTGEYGYTF.